This passage covers 10 T cell receptor beta chains from one sample sequenced in a study of identical twins. TCRdb independently ran MiXCR on the 5' RACE reads; one entry per CDR3 protein. The repertoire includes 300,000 to 350,000 distinct CDR3 sequences, 9% to 15% of them detected once, and 6% to 9% sits in the top ten. The sample was also linked to a second study, of yellow fever vaccine responses in identical twins.

The specimen sequenced was CD8+ T cells sorted from blood. Receptor source: a woman in her late teens or twenties in good health.

This clonotype was picked up a small number of times. The chain has TRBV7-8 and TRBJ2-3; 7 nucleotides align to TRBD2. Germline assignment: CDR1 SGHVS and CDR2 FQNEAQ. The CDR3 totals 16 residues. The V gene end was trimmed by 5 bases and the J gene end by 2 bases; junction bases not matched to a gene: 10. The CDR3 region is CASSLTRGGDTDTQYF. CDR3 DNA: TGTGCCAGCAGCCTAACGAGGGGAGGGGACACAGATACGCAGTATTTT.

This clonotype has only a few counts. The chain recombines TRBV11-2 with TRBJ1-1; a possible D gene is TRBD1 (5 bases). V was shortened by 5 bases and J by 3 bases, with 28 bases between the two germline ends. The CDR3 is 19 residues long. The germline V gene has CDR1 SGHAT and CDR2 FQNNGV. The CDR3: CASSTPAPRDPSRDTEAFF. CDR3 coding DNA: TGTGCCAGCAGCACACCAGCCCCACGGGACCCATCGAGGGACACTGAAGCTTTCTTT.

This clonotype was detected a few times. V gene TRBV6-5 combines with J gene TRBJ2-1, with D tentatively TRBD2 (7 bases). V was shortened by 3 bases and J by 4 bases, with 13 bases between the two germline ends. The length of the CDR3 is 15 residues. Germline values: CDR1 MNHEY, CDR2 SVGAGI. In nucleotides, the CDR3 is TGTGCCAGCAGTTATGGGGGGGCGCTGTACAATGAGCAGTTCTTC. It specifies CASSYGGALYNEQFF.

The chain combines TRBV5-1 with TRBJ2-1; D is unclear. Germline V CDR1 and CDR2: SGHRS, YFSETQ. V lost 0 bases and J 10 bases, leaving 8 bases between the germline ends. CDR3 size: 12 residues. CDR3 nucleotides: TGCGCCAGCAGCTTGGTGCTACCAGAGCAGTTCTTC. Translated, it gives CASSLVLPEQFF.

The J gene is TRBJ2-2, the V gene TRBV29-1; 9 bases map to TRBD1. Germline trimming cut 3 bases from V and 0 bases from J; bases unmatched to any gene: 14. The CDR3 consists of 19 residues. Germline assignment: CDR1 SQVTM and CDR2 ANQGSEA. This CDR3 is CSVEGAGQGGQANTGELFF. CDR3 DNA sequence: TGCAGCGTTGAGGGGGCGGGACAGGGAGGTCAGGCGAACACCGGGGAGCTGTTTTTT.

There are a few counts of this clonotype. The chain links TRBV15 to TRBJ1-1; D is unclear. Trimming stripped 0 bases from V and 6 bases from J, with 5 bases between. The CDR3 runs to 12 residues. Germline-derived CDR1 and CDR2 are LNHNV and YYDKDF (reference sequence). Here the CDR3 DNA reads TGTGCCACCAGCAGAGATATAGCTGAAGCTTTCTTT. Translated: CATSRDIAEAFF.

This clonotype turned up a few times. The chain recombines TRBV6-4 with TRBJ2-2, with D unresolved. This CDR3 has 13 amino acids. Germline CDR1 and CDR2: MRHNA and SNTAGT. The V gene lost 4 bases and the J gene lost 1 base, with 4 bases spanning the gap. The CDR3 sequence is CASSAGNTGELFF. CDR3 nucleotide sequence: TGTGCCAGCAGTGCAGGGAACACCGGGGAGCTGTTTTTT.

CDR3 residues: CSAGQGDTEAFF. CDR3 nucleotides: TGCAGCGCGGGACAGGGGGACACTGAAGCTTTCTTT. The chain carries TRBV20-1 and TRBJ1-1; 11 nucleotides agree with TRBD1. The CDR3 has 12 amino acids. From germline, CDR1 is DFQATT and CDR2 SNEGSKA (reference sequence).

Only a few counts were recorded for this clonotype. The rearrangement joins TRBV19 to TRBJ1-6; D perhaps matches TRBD1 (5 bases). Germline V gene data show CDR1 as LNHDA and CDR2 as SQIVND (reference sequence). The V end lost 4 bases, the J end lost 5 bases, and 12 bases lay between the germline ends. This CDR3 comprises 15 residues. The CDR3: CASSTAGIDNSPLHF. The CDR3 region has the DNA TGTGCCAGTAGTACGGCAGGGATTGATAATTCACCCCTCCACTTT.

The chain joins TRBV10-3 to TRBJ1-1, with TRBD1 as a possible D gene (6 bases). The V end was cut by 2 bases, the J end by 7 bases, with 17 bases between. Germline CDR1 is ENHRY and CDR2 is SYGVKD. This CDR3 has 15 residues. CDR3 DNA: TGTGCCATCAGTGAGGAGGCGGGCAGGGGTGGTGAAGCTTTCTTT. Encoded protein: CAISEEAGRGGEAFF.